This T cell receptor (beta chain) was retrieved from a study of blood T cell repertoires in COVID-19. Whole-study context: Acute and convalescent COVID-19 specimens originated in the United States, Italy and Spain. T cells, B-cell-depleted T cells, or PBMCs provided the cDNA or gDNA that served as material.

Original analysis: Estimation of nucleated cell counts relied on the amplification of reference gene primers. Sequencing used immunoSEQ multiplex PCR; TCRdb keeps in-frame clones, though not all of them. That table is the source of V, J and clone size, and D and trimming were worked out from the DNA. Seen here are tens of thousands of clones, just over 90% observed once, and the top ten hold about 6%. CDR1 and CDR2 (germline): WSHSY, SAAADI. Trimming at V came to 6 bases and at J to 2 bases, leaving 7 bases not matched to a gene. The CDR3 totals 15 residues. The material sequenced was peripheral blood. The V call is TRBV10-2, the J call TRBJ2-1; 7 nucleotides match TRBD1. The clonotype originates from a man in his forties with acute or convalescent COVID-19. CDR3 in amino acids: CASRGDRLTYNEQFF. DNA of the CDR3: TGCGCCAGCAGGGGGGACAGACTGACCTACAATGAGCAGTTCTTC.